This TCR beta chain was sequenced in a study of response to subunit inactivated influenza vaccine. Trimming stripped 3 bases from V and 4 bases from J, with 7 bases between. Germline lookup yields CDR1 LGHNA and CDR2 YNFKEQ. CDR3 length: 12 amino acids. One entry per CDR3 protein results from TCRdb running MiXCR on the RT-PCR reads. The repertoire holds about 170,000 distinct CDR3 sequences, with approximately 12% as singletons. The data were also submitted as part of a second study, on T cells expressing NK-cell markers. As reported in that work: Researchers built TCR beta cDNA using 5'RACE template switching with UMIs.

The rearrangement uses TRBV4-2 and TRBJ2-7; D may be TRBD1 (5 bases). The sequence was collected from a man aged 50-59 years who received an inactivated influenza vaccine. Here the sequenced sample was CD8+ T cells sorted from PBMCs, taken approximately 13 days after vaccination. CDR3 in amino acids: CASSQQGYEQYF. The CDR3 bases are TGTGCCAGCAGCCAGCAGGGTTACGAGCAGTACTTC.